The clone carrying this T cell receptor beta chain is labeled as medium-sized. All patients were treatment-naive before thyroid surgery. This record belongs to a study of metastatic and nonmetastatic thyroid tumors. TCRdb re-clonotyped the PCR reads through MiXCR. The sample has about 16,000 clones, about 29% seen once. This CDR3 contains 15 residues. Germline V lookup: CDR1 SGDLS, CDR2 YYNGEE. Trimming shortened V by 0 bases and J by 2 bases, and 9 bases separated the two germline ends. This chain uses TRBV9 with TRBJ2-1; D not certain. The sequenced sample consisted of tumor tissue. This clonotype originated in a male donor with papillary thyroid cancer or a benign thyroid nodule (not recorded which). Some clones in this sample may be carry-over from other donors' samples. The CDR3 bases are TGTGCCAGCAGCGTAGAGGGCGACGCCTACAATGAGCAGTTCTTC. Protein sequence: CASSVEGDAYNEQFF.